Listed here are 30 T cell receptor beta chains from one sample, sequenced in a study of identical twins. TCRdb fed the 5' RACE reads into MiXCR, producing one record per CDR3 protein. The sample includes 1.5 million to 2 million distinct CDR3 sequences, less than 35% of them seen just once. Input material: cord blood. All receptors derive from a newborn girl in good health.

This clonotype has ten or more counts. The gene calls are TRBV12-3 or TRBV12-4 and TRBJ2-3; D gene unclear. CDR3 length: 12 amino acids. V lost 6 bases and J lost 6, with 10 bases in between. DNA of the CDR3: TGTGCCAGCAGGAAATGGACGGATACGCAGTATTTT. Its protein product is CASRKWTDTQYF.

V usage is TRBV4-1 and J usage is TRBJ1-5; no reliable D call. The CDR3 extends over 13 amino acids. Per germline, CDR1 MGHRA and CDR2 YSYEKL. V was clipped by 5 bases and J by 5 bases, with 10 bases between them. CDR3 amino acids: CASSGELHQPQHF. The CDR3, as DNA: TGCGCCAGCAGCGGGGAGCTCCATCAGCCCCAGCATTTT.

Here the CDR3 reads CASSRNPGIGTEAFF. As DNA, the CDR3 is TGTGCCAGCAGCCGTAATCCAGGGATTGGGACTGAAGCTTTCTTT. This rearrangement joins TRBV11-2 to TRBJ1-1; a possible D gene is TRBD1 (5 bases). Germline values: CDR1 SGHAT, CDR2 FQNNGV. This CDR3 spans 15 amino acids. Trimming pared 5 bases from V and 5 bases from J, leaving 18 bases between.

This clonotype was seen a few times. The rearrangement joins TRBV6-5 to TRBJ2-7; tentative D call: TRBD1 (7 bases). Trimming pared 2 bases from V and 2 bases from J, leaving 13 bases between. Per the germline V gene, CDR1 is MNHEY and CDR2 is SVGAGI. This CDR3 comprises 15 residues. The CDR3 spells CASSYGGTATYEQYF. The CDR3 DNA is TGTGCCAGCAGTTACGGGGGGACAGCGACCTACGAGCAGTACTTC.

To note about this clonotype: A read error may explain this, as a much larger clone is one base away. The chain combines TRBV20-1 with TRBJ2-7, with TRBD2 matching 7 bases. The V gene end was trimmed by 2 bases and the J gene end by 0 bases; junction bases not matched to a gene: 4. The germline gives CDR1 DFQATT, CDR2 SNEGSKA (reference sequence). This CDR3 spans 14 amino acids. CDR3 sequence: CSARRSGASYEQYF. The CDR3 region has the DNA TGCAGTGCTAGAAGGAGCGGGGCCTCCTACGAGCAGTACTTC.

This clonotype has only one observation. The rearrangement uses TRBV20-1 and TRBJ1-1; D is perhaps TRBD1 (6 bases). Germline CDR1 is DFQATT and CDR2 is SNEGSKA (reference sequence). Trimming shortened V by 3 bases and J by 8 bases, and 13 bases separated the two germline ends. The CDR3 runs 12 residues. The CDR3 nucleotides are TGCAGTGCTAGCCCACCAGGGACAGAAGCTTTCTTT. Translating it yields CSASPPGTEAFF.

The chain has TRBV7-2 and TRBJ2-1; 8 nucleotides match TRBD2. There are 16 residues in the CDR3. Germline CDR1 reads SGHTA; CDR2 reads FQGNSA. Trimming at V came to 0 bases and at J to 5 bases, leaving 6 bases not matched to a gene. CDR3 nucleotides: TGTGCCAGCAGCTTAGCTGGTAGCGGGGTTAACAATGAGCAGTTCTTC. Residues: CASSLAGSGVNNEQFF.

This sequence joins TRBV14 and TRBJ2-3, with D possibly matching TRBD2 (6 bases). Trimming pared 3 bases from V and 2 bases from J, leaving 18 bases between. Germline values: CDR1 SGHDN, CDR2 FVKESK. This CDR3 comprises 17 residues. CDR3 sequence (DNA): TGTGCCAGCAGCCACGGATGGGTAGCGGCCCTCACAGATACGCAGTATTTT. As protein: CASSHGWVAALTDTQYF. The whole variable domain, remainder taken from reference TRBV14 and TRBJ2-3, is EAGVTQFPSHSVIEKGQTVTLRCDPISGHDNLYWYRRVMGKEIKFLLHFVKESKQDESGMPNNRFLAERTGGTYSTLKVQPAELEDSGVYFCASSHGWVAALTDTQYFGPGTRLTVL.

Worth noting for this clonotype: The junction differs from germline at one of its ends, possibly a read error. J is TRBJ2-1 and V is TRBV6-5; 14 bases line up with TRBD2. This CDR3 spans 17 amino acids. The germline gives CDR1 MNHEY, CDR2 SVGAGI. The CDR3 DNA follows: TGTGCCAGCGGTTACTCTAGACTAGCGGGAGGGTACAATGAGCAGTTCTTC. This gives the protein CASGYSRLAGGYNEQFF.

J is TRBJ2-3 and V is TRBV12-3 or TRBV12-4, with 7 bases matching TRBD2. This CDR3 comprises 17 residues. Germline trimming cut 6 bases from V and 0 bases from J; bases unmatched to any gene: 12. CDR3 region: CASSHRELALSTDTQYF. The CDR3 DNA is TGTGCCAGCAGCCACCGTGAACTAGCGCTGAGCACAGATACGCAGTATTTT.

This rearrangement joins TRBV4-1 to TRBJ1-2; D is uncertain. Deletions cut 2 bases from V and 3 bases from J, with 16 bases between. Germline values: CDR1 MGHRA, CDR2 YSYEKL. This CDR3 is built from 16 residues. CDR3 protein: CASSQIGGPEHYGYTF. Here the CDR3 DNA reads TGCGCCAGCAGCCAAATAGGAGGGCCAGAGCACTATGGCTACACCTTC.

V usage is TRBV29-1 and J usage is TRBJ2-7, with a weak D call TRBD1 (6 bases). CDR1 and CDR2 (germline): SQVTM, ANQGSEA. Trimming took 4 bases from V and 3 from J, leaving 16 bases between them. The CDR3 has 14 residues. CDR3 amino acids: CSVVPLQGNYEQYF. In DNA form, the CDR3 reads TGCAGCGTTGTCCCACTACAGGGAAACTACGAGCAGTACTTC.

There are a few counts of this clonotype. The chain couples TRBV9 to TRBJ1-6; TRBD1 matches at 8 bases. Germline assignment: CDR1 SGDLS and CDR2 YYNGEE. V was clipped by 0 bases and J by 10 bases; unmatched bases: 0. This CDR3 contains 13 residues. The CDR3 spells CASSVGTGSPLHF. The CDR3 region has the DNA TGTGCCAGCAGCGTAGGGACAGGGTCACCCCTCCACTTT.

This sequence joins TRBV21-1 and TRBJ2-7; TRBD1, the table's D call, was not compared with the DNA. The J call is doubtful: the DNA matches TRBJ2-4 better. TRBV21-1 is deemed a pseudogene. The CDR3 is made up of 18 amino acids. CDR3 in DNA: TGTGCCAGCAGCAAAGGGGCCCGGGACACGAAAGCCGAAAACATTCAGTACTTC. It codes for CASSKGARDTKAENIQYF.

As for this clonotype: A much bigger clone sits one base away, suggesting this may be a read error. The chain has TRBV7-9 and TRBJ2-1; D uncertain. The CDR3 covers 16 residues. Per the germline V gene, CDR1 is SEHNR and CDR2 is FQNEAQ (reference sequence). The CDR3 loop reads CTSSHQVGSSYNEQFF. The DNA of the CDR3 is TGTACCAGCAGCCACCAGGTTGGAAGTTCCTACAATGAGCAGTTCTTC.

This clonotype was counted ten times or more. The V and J genes are TRBV27 and TRBJ2-3; D is undetermined. Deletions cut 6 bases from V and 0 bases from J, with 7 bases between. The CDR3 has 13 residues. Germline values: CDR1 MNHEY, CDR2 SMNVEV (reference sequence). The CDR3 sequence is CASRTASTDTQYF. The CDR3 DNA reads TGTGCCAGCAGAACCGCTAGCACAGATACGCAGTATTTT.

This chain joins TRBV9 and TRBJ2-7; TRBD2 matches 7 bases. Germline CDR1 reads SGDLS; CDR2 reads YYNGEE. CDR3 length equals 15 residues. V lost 0 bases to trimming and J lost 2 bases; unmatched junction nucleotides: 5. The CDR3 sequence: CASSVASGTTYEQYF. CDR3 DNA sequence: TGTGCCAGCAGCGTAGCGTCCGGGACTACCTACGAGCAGTACTTC.

The chain joins TRBV30 to TRBJ2-7, with TRBD1 as a possible D gene (7 bases). Germline V gene sequence: CDR1 GTSNPN, CDR2 SVGIG (reference sequence). Trimming pared 4 bases from V and 3 bases from J, leaving 10 bases between. The CDR3 loop spans 12 amino acids. CDR3 in DNA: TGTGCCTGGACAGGGGGAGGCTACGAGCAGTACTTC. The encoded protein is CAWTGGGYEQYF.

This CDR3 reads CASSNAIEWQPRHF. CDR3 coding DNA: TGTGCCAGCAGCAATGCCATCGAATGGCAGCCCCGGCATTTT. This rearrangement joins TRBV21-1 to TRBJ1-5. TRBV21-1 is classified as a pseudogene. This CDR3 has 14 residues.

The rearrangement joins TRBV10-3 to TRBJ2-1, with 7 bases that match TRBD1. This CDR3 region has 16 residues. Germline V gene lookup returns CDR1 ENHRY and CDR2 SYGVKD. The ends lost 4 bases at V and 6 bases at J; junction bases unmatched: 12. CDR3 in amino acids: CAISGASDRFSNEQFF. The CDR3 bases are TGTGCCATCAGTGGTGCGTCGGACAGGTTTTCCAATGAGCAGTTCTTC.

This chain joins TRBV5-1 and TRBJ2-5; no clear D gene. Germline loops: CDR1 SGHRS, CDR2 YFSETQ. The V end was cut by 4 bases, the J end by 1 base, with 11 bases between. The CDR3 loop spans 14 amino acids. The CDR3 DNA reads as TGCGCCAGCAGCGAAAAGGGCACCCAAGAGACCCAGTACTTC. Protein: CASSEKGTQETQYF.

This clonotype has only a few counts. V is TRBV20-1 and J is TRBJ1-5; 8 bases are a match to TRBD1. The junction had 7 bases not matched to a gene; V was cut back by 0 bases and J by 6 bases. The CDR3 is made up of 15 amino acids. Per the germline V gene, CDR1 is DFQATT and CDR2 is SNEGSKA (reference sequence). Here the CDR3 reads CSARDPRTGFQPQHF. The CDR3 DNA follows: TGCAGTGCTAGAGATCCAAGGACAGGGTTTCAGCCCCAGCATTTT.

This clonotype was counted at least ten times. V and J are TRBV28 and TRBJ2-3; 7 bases align to TRBD1. Germline V gene sequence: CDR1 MDHEN, CDR2 SYDVKM. The V and J ends lost 5 bases and 4 bases, in that order; junction bases with no gene match: 3. There are 13 residues in the CDR3. CDR3 in amino acids: CASSRTGADTQYF. CDR3 DNA: TGTGCCAGCAGTCGCACAGGGGCAGATACGCAGTATTTT.

Concerning this clonotype itself: The germline gene is not matched at one end of the junction; a read error may be the cause. V and J are TRBV20-1 and TRBJ2-3; 10 bases match TRBD1. CDR1 is DFQATT, CDR2 SNEGSKA, per germline (reference sequence). This CDR3 spans 15 amino acids. The CDR3 DNA follows: TGCAATGCTCTATCGGGACAGGGGAGCACAGATACGCAGTATTTT. It specifies CNALSGQGSTDTQYF.

This clonotype was observed at least ten times. The chain's CDR3 is CASSLVIAEQETQYF. DNA of the CDR3: TGTGCCAGCAGTTTAGTGATAGCGGAACAAGAGACCCAGTACTTC. The chain links TRBV12-3 or TRBV12-4 to TRBJ2-5; a possible D gene is TRBD2 (6 bases). The CDR3 is 15 amino acids. The germline V and J ends were trimmed by 1 base and 2 bases, with 11 bases remaining between them.

The chain has TRBV5-6 and TRBJ1-1; 7 nucleotides line up with TRBD1. This CDR3 is 17 amino acids long. Germline V gene sequence: CDR1 SGHDT, CDR2 YYEEEE. V shed 1 base, J shed 4 bases, and the junction held 13 bases outside the gene matches. CDR3 residues: CASSLRARGRLGTEAFF. The CDR3 DNA sequence: TGTGCCAGCAGCTTGCGAGCCAGGGGGAGGTTAGGCACTGAAGCTTTCTTT.

This sequence joins TRBV5-1 and TRBJ1-1; D possibly corresponds to TRBD1 (6 bases). The V gene's germline CDR1 is SGHRS and CDR2 YFSETQ. CDR3 size: 15 residues. The V end was cut by 2 bases, the J end by 0 bases, with 11 bases between. The CDR3 coding sequence is TGCGCCAGCAGCTTCCGGGACACCATGAACACTGAAGCTTTCTTT. It yields the protein CASSFRDTMNTEAFF.

The chain links TRBV5-1 to TRBJ2-5; D is unresolved. The CDR3 extends over 13 amino acids. Germline lookup yields CDR1 SGHRS and CDR2 YFSETQ. The V end lost 2 bases, the J end lost 1 base, and 6 bases lay between the germline ends. The CDR3 region has the DNA TGCGCCAGCAGCTTCTCCGCCCAAGAGACCCAGTACTTC. This codes for CASSFSAQETQYF.

This chain connects TRBV20-1 to TRBJ2-3; D not resolved. The CDR3 consists of 14 residues. Deletions cut 4 bases from V and 2 bases from J, with 13 bases between. From germline, CDR1 is DFQATT and CDR2 SNEGSKA (reference sequence). DNA for the CDR3: TGCAGTGCTAAACCCGGCAGTTCCACAGATACGCAGTATTTT. This sequence encodes CSAKPGSSTDTQYF.

This rearrangement joins TRBV20-1 to TRBJ1-1, with 9 positions matching TRBD1. The germline V gene encodes CDR1 DFQATT and CDR2 SNEGSKA (reference sequence). CDR3 size: 13 residues. V shed 6 bases, J shed 10 bases, and the junction held 12 bases outside the gene matches. The CDR3 reads CSADKQGAAGAFF. Here the CDR3 DNA reads TGCAGTGCCGACAAACAGGGGGCGGCTGGAGCTTTCTTT.